Shown below are 15 T cell receptor beta chains from a single sample sequenced in a study of cytomegalovirus exposure and HLA in healthy donors. Primers for the PCR totalled 60 Vbeta and 13 Jbeta. Clones were sequenced by immunoSEQ multiplex PCR, and TCRdb holds only the in-frame ones, with some missing. The sample has about 220,000 clones, over 80% seen once. The sample taken for sequencing was PBMCs. The receptors come from a boy younger than 10 in good health and CMV-seronegative.

The V gene is TRBV5-4, the J gene TRBJ1-6, with TRBD1 matching 12 bases. Germline lookup yields CDR1 SGHNT and CDR2 YYREEE (reference sequence). Unmatched junction bases numbered 9, after V lost 4 bases and J lost 10 bases. There are 16 residues in the CDR3. The CDR3 here is CASSPGTGGRSSPLHF. The CDR3 bases are TGTGCCAGCAGCCCCGGGACAGGGGGCCGGAGCTCACCCCTCCACTTT.

J is TRBJ1-1 and V is TRBV15; 9 bases align to TRBD1. The CDR3 loop spans 12 amino acids. Looked up from germline, CDR1 is LNHNV and CDR2 is YYDKDF (reference sequence). Trimming at V came to 5 bases and at J to 12 bases, leaving 7 bases not matched to a gene. This CDR3 is CATSGTGGAPFF. The CDR3 DNA follows: TGTGCCACCAGCGGAACAGGGGGCGCGCCTTTCTTT.

On this clone itself: The same CDR3 can be traced to other DNA sequences in this sample. V gene TRBV12-5 combines with J gene TRBJ2-7; 7 positions agree with TRBD2. The CDR3 length is 13 residues. V lost 2 bases, J lost 3 bases, and 1 base stayed unmatched. Looked up from germline, CDR1 is LGHNT and CDR2 is FRNRAP. CDR3 sequence: CASGLSGGYEQYF. CDR3 nucleotides: TGTGCTAGTGGTTTGTCGGGGGGCTACGAGCAGTACTTC.

The chain carries TRBV5-4 and TRBJ2-1; no definite D call. V was cut by 5 bases and J by 5 bases, with 14 bases left in between. The CDR3 contains 14 residues. Per germline, CDR1 SGHNT and CDR2 YYREEE (reference sequence). The CDR3: CASRRDTRHNEQFF. The CDR3 coding sequence is TGTGCCAGCAGACGCGATACGAGGCACAATGAGCAGTTCTTC.

The sample holds one count of this clone. This chain uses TRBV9 with TRBJ2-1; 9 bases match TRBD2. The CDR3 has 15 residues. Trimming removed 0 bases from V and 5 bases from J; junction bases left unmatched: 3. CDR1 is SGDLS, CDR2 YYNGEE, per germline. The chain's CDR3 is CASSVGGGGDNEQFF. The CDR3 coding sequence is TGTGCCAGCAGCGTAGGGGGCGGGGGGGACAATGAGCAGTTCTTC.

Concerning this clone itself: Other DNA variants within this sample encode the same CDR3. The chain combines TRBV2 with TRBJ1-1; 11 bases are a match to TRBD1. There are 13 residues in the CDR3. CDR1 is SNHLY and CDR2 is FYNNEI in the germline V gene. With 6 bases clipped from V and 5 bases from J, the junction kept 2 bases outside the gene matches. As DNA, the CDR3 is TGTGCCAGCAGCGGGACAGGGGGGACTGAAGCTTTCTTT. Translating it yields CASSGTGGTEAFF.

The V and J genes are TRBV7-8 and TRBJ2-7; D remains unclear. The ends were cut back, 4 bases at V and 0 bases at J, with 4 bases in the middle. CDR3 size: 12 residues. Germline assignment: CDR1 SGHVS and CDR2 FQNEAQ. The CDR3, as DNA: TGTGCCAGCAGCTCAAACTCCTACGAGCAGTACTTC. Amino acid sequence: CASSSNSYEQYF.

This rearrangement joins TRBV5-4 to TRBJ1-2; D is possibly TRBD1 (5 bases). The CDR3 contains 16 residues. Germline CDR1 reads SGHNT; CDR2 reads YYREEE (reference sequence). V was cut by 4 bases and J by 1 base, with 17 bases left in between. The CDR3, as DNA: TGTGCCAGCAGCCCTTACTTGACAGAAGTTAACTATGGCTACACCTTC. Translating it yields CASSPYLTEVNYGYTF.

The chain joins TRBV6-5 to TRBJ1-2, with 8 positions matching TRBD1. Germline V gene data show CDR1 as MNHEY and CDR2 as SVGAGI. J was trimmed by 2 bases and V by 2 bases; bases with no gene match: 4. The CDR3 spans 15 residues. CDR3 sequence reads: CASSYDRGGNYGYTF. The CDR3 DNA sequence: TGTGCCAGCAGTTACGACAGGGGAGGCAACTATGGCTACACCTTC.

This clone has just a few counts. V and J are TRBV4-1 and TRBJ2-4; D not resolved. V lost 2 bases, J lost 0 bases, and 11 bases lay in between. The length of the CDR3 is 16 residues. Germline-derived CDR1 and CDR2 are MGHRA and YSYEKL. The CDR3 sequence: CASSQSQNLAKNIQYF. The CDR3 DNA reads as TGCGCCAGCAGCCAATCGCAGAACCTAGCCAAAAACATTCAGTACTTC.

The rearrangement joins TRBV2 to TRBJ2-2, with TRBD2 matching over 11 bases. J was trimmed by 8 bases and V by 3 bases; bases with no gene match: 8. This CDR3 comprises 16 residues. Per germline, CDR1 SNHLY and CDR2 FYNNEI. The CDR3 here is CASSETSGKTGGELFF. The CDR3 DNA follows: TGTGCCAGCAGTGAGACTAGCGGGAAGACAGGGGGGGAGCTGTTTTTT.

V and J are TRBV6-1 and TRBJ2-7, with D perhaps TRBD1 (6 bases). Germline lookup yields CDR1 MNHNS and CDR2 SASEGT. The germline V and J ends were trimmed by 4 bases and 5 bases, with 9 bases remaining between them. CDR3 size: 12 residues. CDR3 nucleotides: TGTGCCAGCAGTGGAAACAGGGACGAGCAGTACTTC. Its translation is CASSGNRDEQYF.

A few counts support this clone. The chain combines TRBV6-1 with TRBJ1-2; 8 bases are shared with TRBD1. The germline V gene has CDR1 MNHNS and CDR2 SASEGT. The CDR3 contains 15 residues. Trimming took 10 bases from V and 4 from J; bases not matched to a gene: 14. The CDR3 sequence is CANTKEGTGIYGYTF. The DNA for the CDR3 is TGTGCCAACACCAAGGAAGGGACAGGCATCTATGGCTACACCTTC.

The chain carries TRBV25-1 and TRBJ2-3, with 9 bases identical to TRBD2. The V gene end was trimmed by 5 bases and the J gene end by 2 bases; junction bases not matched to a gene: 5. There are 15 residues in the CDR3. CDR1 MGHDK and CDR2 SYGVNS come from the germline V gene. The CDR3 here is CASSPRLADTDTQYF. CDR3 DNA sequence: TGTGCCAGCAGTCCAAGACTAGCGGACACAGATACGCAGTATTTT. Based on the CDR3 plus reference TRBV25-1 and TRBJ2-3, the full variable domain is EADIYQTPRYLVIGTGKKITLECSQTMGHDKMYWYQQDPGMELHLIHYSYGVNSTEKGDLSSESTVSRIRTEHFPLTLESARPSHTSQYLCASSPRLADTDTQYFGPGTRLTVL.

Concerning this clone: The sample carries other DNA sequences with the same CDR3. This chain joins TRBV29-1 and TRBJ1-2, with 11 positions matching TRBD1. Germline V gene data show CDR1 as SQVTM and CDR2 as ANQGSEA. This CDR3 has 12 residues. V trimming: 4 bases; J trimming: 6 bases; junction bases outside the gene matches: 1. CDR3 protein: CSVGGQGDGYTF. For the CDR3, the DNA is TGCAGCGTTGGGGGACAGGGGGATGGCTACACCTTC. Full variable domain (missing parts from reference TRBV29-1 and TRBJ1-2): SAVISQKPSRDICQRGTSLTIQCQVDSQVTMMFWYRQQPGQSLTLIATANQGSEATYESGFVIDKFPISRPNLTFSTLTVSNMSPEDSSIYLCSVGGQGDGYTFGSGTRLTVV.